These T cell receptor beta chains were read from a single sample in a study of vaccination and CD4 T cells after COVID-19. Antigens of these TCRs are unknown. TCRdb reanalysed the PCR reads using MiXCR and keeps one entry per CDR3 protein. Among under 30,000 distinct CDR3 sequences listed, under 40% were seen once. Sequencing used CD4+ T cells from blood, cultured in vitro, obtained about 7 months after SARS-CoV-2 vaccination. These receptors came from a human donor who had recovered from COVID-19. Each CDR3 is given with its conserved first and last residue. D genes are given only for firm matches. Expanded clones get a size class; other rows say once, few or many, or leave the size out.

j_call | cdr3_length | v_call | clone_size | d_call | cdr3_aa | cdr3_nt
TRBJ1-3 | 16 | TRBV20-1 | . | TRBD1 | CSARVKGAPLGNTIYF | TGCAGTGCTAGAGTCAAGGGGGCTCCGCTTGGAAACACCATATATTTT
TRBJ2-7 | 15 | TRBV7-2 | . | . | CASSLGVRGDYEQYF | TGTGCCAGCAGCTTAGGCGTTAGAGGGGACTACGAGCAGTACTTC
TRBJ2-3 | 14 | TRBV11-3 | few | . | CASSLTARTDTQYF | TGTGCCAGCAGCTTAACCGCCCGCACAGATACGCAGTATTTT
TRBJ2-3 | 15 | TRBV6-2/TRBV6-3 | . | TRBD1 | CASSPGTGHTDTQYF | TGTGCCAGCAGCCCCGGGACAGGGCACACAGATACGCAGTATTTT
TRBJ2-1 | 16 | TRBV18 | . | TRBD1 | CASSLIGQGVYNEQFF | TGTGCCAGCTCACTGATCGGACAGGGGGTCTACAATGAGCAGTTCTTC
TRBJ2-3 | 14 | TRBV7-3 | . | . | CASSLRGASDTQYF | TGTGCCAGCAGCCTAAGGGGAGCTTCAGATACGCAGTATTTT
TRBJ2-1 | 12 | TRBV20-1 | . | . | CSARKLGNEQFF | TGCAGTGCTCGTAAGTTAGGCAATGAGCAGTTCTTC
TRBJ2-1 | 17 | TRBV20-1 | . | TRBD2 | CSAPPLASGSNYNEQFF | TGCAGTGCTCCTCCTCTCGCTAGCGGGAGTAATTACAATGAGCAGTTCTTC
TRBJ2-1 | 13 | TRBV20-1 | . | TRBD2 | CSATPSGANEQFF | TGCAGTGCTACTCCTAGCGGAGCCAATGAGCAGTTCTTC
TRBJ2-4 | 15 | TRBV7-9 | once | . | CASSLVDRAKNIQYF | TGTGCCAGCAGCTTGGTCGACAGAGCCAAAAACATTCAGTACTTC
TRBJ1-5 | 13 | TRBV19 | . | TRBD1 | CASNRGQDQPQHF | TGTGCCAGTAACAGGGGACAGGATCAGCCCCAGCATTTT
TRBJ1-3 | 13 | TRBV7-9 | . | . | CASSLNQENTIYF | TGTGCCAGCAGCTTGAATCAGGAAAACACCATATATTTT
TRBJ2-2 | 15 | TRBV20-1 | . | . | CSARDPIFNTGELFF | TGCAGTGCTAGAGACCCCATATTTAACACCGGGGAGCTGTTTTTT
TRBJ2-1 | 14 | TRBV7-8 | . | . | CASSLEKSYNEQFF | TGTGCCAGCAGCTTAGAGAAATCCTACAATGAGCAGTTCTTC
TRBJ2-3 | 17 | TRBV7-8 | . | . | CASSVGSWGFGTDTQYF | TGTGCCAGCAGCGTCGGTTCCTGGGGGTTCGGCACAGATACGCAGTATTTT
TRBJ2-7 | 13 | TRBV7-6 | . | TRBD2 | CASSLDLAGEQYF | TGTGCCAGCAGCCTTGATCTAGCGGGAGAGCAGTACTTC
TRBJ2-3 | 15 | TRBV7-9 | . | . | CASSFRGGSTDTQYF | TGTGCCAGCAGCTTCCGAGGGGGAAGCACAGATACGCAGTATTTT
TRBJ2-3 | 16 | TRBV7-2 | . | . | CASSLASGGPTDTQYF | TGTGCCAGCAGCTTAGCGTCTGGGGGGCCCACAGATACGCAGTATTTT
TRBJ2-1 | 11 | TRBV20-1 | medium-sized | TRBD2 | CSLDSGREQFF | TGCAGTCTTGATAGCGGGAGGGAGCAGTTCTTC
TRBJ2-7 | 13 | TRBV21-1 | . | . | CASGGGPPYEQYF | TGTGCCAGCGGGGGGGGGCCGCCCTACGAGCAGTACTTC
TRBJ2-1 | 15 | TRBV7-3 | medium-sized | TRBD2 | CASSLGLAGYNEQFF | TGTGCCAGCAGTCTCGGACTAGCGGGTTACAATGAGCAGTTCTTC
TRBJ1-5 | 12 | TRBV5-8 | . | . | CASSFRDQPQHF | TGTGCCAGCAGCTTTCGGGATCAGCCCCAGCATTTT
TRBJ2-2 | 13 | TRBV19 | . | TRBD1 | CASGDRGRRELFF | TGTGCCAGTGGGGACAGGGGGCGAAGGGAGCTGTTTTTT
TRBJ2-5 | 16 | TRBV20-1 | . | TRBD2 | CSAHTPSGRYQETQYF | TGCAGTGCGCACACACCTAGCGGAAGATACCAAGAGACCCAGTACTTC
TRBJ1-3 | 13 | TRBV7-2 | few | . | CASSLTRGNTIYF | TGTGCCAGCAGCTTGACCCGCGGAAACACCATATATTTT
TRBJ2-1 | 12 | TRBV29-1 | . | . | CSGRNSLFGQFF | TGCAGCGGTCGGAACTCCTTGTTCGGGCAGTTCTTC
TRBJ2-7 | 15 | TRBV19 | . | . | CASRSSTAIRDEQYF | TGTGCCAGTCGTTCGTCGACGGCGATTAGGGACGAGCAGTACTTC
TRBJ1-1 | 14 | TRBV11-1 | few | . | CASSFVQSNTEAFF | TGTGCCAGCAGCTTTGTACAGTCGAACACTGAAGCTTTCTTT
TRBJ2-3 | 11 | TRBV6-2/TRBV6-3 | . | . | CASRVTDTQYF | TGTGCCAGCAGGGTAACAGATACGCAGTATTTT
TRBJ2-6 | 14 | TRBV20-1 | . | . | CSASYPSGANVLTF | TGCAGTGCTAGCTACCCCTCTGGGGCCAACGTCCTGACTTTC
TRBJ2-7 | 16 | TRBV6-5 | few | . | CASSSASRRDSYEQYF | TGTGCCAGCAGTTCAGCATCAAGGCGGGACTCCTACGAGCAGTACTTC
TRBJ2-1 | 15 | TRBV7-8 | . | TRBD1 | CASSLFGTGVNEQFF | TGTGCCAGCAGCTTATTCGGGACAGGGGTTAATGAGCAGTTCTTC
TRBJ1-5 | 14 | TRBV6-1 | . | . | CASSNSWEGQPQHF | TGTGCCAGCAGCAACAGCTGGGAGGGTCAGCCCCAGCATTTT
TRBJ1-5 | 12 | TRBV19 | few | . | CASSSIGRPQHF | TGTGCCAGTAGTTCTATCGGTCGGCCCCAGCATTTT
TRBJ2-2 | 14 | TRBV6-5 | . | . | CASSYSGNTGELFF | TGTGCCAGCAGTTACTCAGGGAACACCGGGGAGCTGTTTTTT
TRBJ1-2 | 15 | TRBV28 | . | . | CASSSRRYSPYGYTF | TGTGCCAGCAGCTCCAGACGGTACTCGCCCTATGGCTACACCTTC
TRBJ2-3 | 12 | TRBV20-1 | . | . | CSARPSEDTQYF | TGCAGTGCTAGACCCAGTGAGGATACGCAGTATTTT
TRBJ2-5 | 16 | TRBV18 | few | TRBD2 | CASSPLKTSQAETQYF | TGTGCCAGCTCACCCTTGAAGACTAGCCAGGCCGAGACCCAGTACTTC
TRBJ1-2 | 13 | TRBV20-1 | medium-sized | . | CSARTETNYGYTF | TGCAGTGCTCGGACAGAGACTAACTATGGCTACACCTTC
TRBJ2-7 | 14 | TRBV29-1 | . | . | CSVGGLRGRYEQYF | TGCAGCGTTGGGGGGTTACGGGGGCGTTACGAGCAGTACTTC
TRBJ1-2 | 16 | TRBV20-1 | few | . | CSAQNLGPIRSSGYTF | TGCAGTGCTCAAAACTTGGGGCCCATAAGGTCGAGCGGCTACACCTTC
TRBJ2-7 | 12 | TRBV19 | few | TRBD1 | CASSPTGKEQYF | TGTGCCAGTAGTCCGACAGGGAAAGAGCAGTACTTC
TRBJ1-5 | 13 | TRBV7-2 | . | . | CASSFYSNQPQHF | TGTGCCAGCAGCTTCTATAGCAATCAGCCCCAGCATTTT
TRBJ2-5 | 13 | TRBV12-3/TRBV12-4 | . | . | CASSVGRRETQYF | TGTGCCAGCAGTGTCGGGCGGCGGGAGACCCAGTACTTC
TRBJ1-1 | 14 | TRBV19 | . | . | CASSIVRGNTEAFF | TGTGCCAGTAGTATAGTTAGGGGAAACACTGAAGCTTTCTTT
TRBJ1-1 | 14 | TRBV6-4 | few | TRBD1 | CASSAGQGDTEAFF | TGTGCCAGCAGTGCCGGACAGGGCGACACTGAAGCTTTCTTT
TRBJ1-3 | 13 | TRBV20-1 | . | . | CSAREQTGNTIYF | TGCAGTGCTAGGGAACAGACCGGAAACACCATATATTTT
TRBJ1-1 | 15 | TRBV6-1 | . | . | CASSPRTTGNTEAFF | TGTGCCAGCAGTCCTCGGACCACTGGGAACACTGAAGCTTTCTTT
TRBJ2-1 | 15 | TRBV7-9 | . | TRBD2 | CASSPRLAPYNEQFF | TGTGCCAGCAGCCCGAGACTAGCGCCGTACAATGAGCAGTTCTTC
TRBJ1-2 | 14 | TRBV7-8 | few | TRBD1 | CASSLASGGSGYTF | TGTGCCAGCAGCTTAGCGTCAGGGGGCAGCGGCTACACCTTC
TRBJ2-7 | 14 | TRBV19 | . | TRBD1 | CASREQGGPYEQYF | TGTGCCAGTAGAGAACAGGGGGGACCCTACGAGCAGTACTTC
TRBJ1-2 | 13 | TRBV20-1 | once | . | CSASIRDNYGYTF | TGCAGTGCTAGTATACGGGATAACTATGGCTACACCTTC
TRBJ1-6 | 16 | TRBV9 | few | TRBD1 | CASSARRDRNNSPLHF | TGTGCCAGCAGCGCACGCCGGGACAGGAATAATTCACCCCTCCACTTT
TRBJ1-5 | 14 | TRBV28 | few | . | CASSPSGPIRSQHF | TGTGCCAGCAGCCCATCCGGGCCCATTAGGTCCCAGCATTTT
TRBJ1-1 | 12 | TRBV28 | . | . | CASSLNTLEAFF | TGTGCCAGCAGTTTAAACACGCTTGAAGCTTTCTTT
TRBJ2-1 | 15 | TRBV20-1 | . | TRBD1 | CSARDGTGGRYEQFF | TGCAGTGCTAGGGACGGGACAGGGGGCCGATATGAGCAGTTCTTC
TRBJ1-3 | 16 | TRBV7-2 | . | . | CASSLMGLSIGNTIYF | TGTGCCAGCAGTTTAATGGGGCTCTCAATTGGAAACACCATATATTTT
TRBJ1-2 | 16 | TRBV20-1 | . | TRBD1 | CSAPNSGQEINYGYTF | TGCAGTGCCCCCAATTCGGGACAGGAAATTAACTATGGCTACACCTTC
TRBJ1-2 | 17 | TRBV15 | few | TRBD1 | CATSTTSRTGLVDGYTF | TGTGCCACCAGCACAACATCCCGGACAGGGCTGGTGGATGGCTACACCTTC
TRBJ2-7 | 15 | TRBV20-1 | . | TRBD2 | CSASLAGVGRVEQYF | TGCAGTGCTAGTTTGGCGGGAGTAGGAAGGGTCGAGCAGTACTTC